This T cell receptor beta chain was sequenced during a study of patients and donors after allogeneic stem cell transplantation (dated by TCRdb to the early 2020s). This clonotype was found many times. This receptor's antigen is unknown. There are no base qualities to consult, and no much larger clone falls within one base. The library was obtained by RT-PCR. TCRdb names NextSeq 550 as the instrument used. TCRdb passed the public sequencing reads through fastp at Q25 and MiXCR, retaining productive beta sequences. Each record represents a unique CDR3 protein, reported with the most common genes and DNA among its rows. This sample has approximately 170,000 distinct CDR3 sequences in its table, and around 28% of those were observed once. 3.2% of the sample is in the top ten clones. The germline V gene gives CDR1 as ENHRY and CDR2 as SYGVKD. V sheds 2 bases and J sheds 6 bases, leaving 5 bases between their ends. From the cysteine up to the phenylalanine, the CDR3 has a length of 12 residues. The kept DNA is CDR3 alone, 36 bases in frame from the first base.

The TCR originated in a human donor who was either an allogeneic HSCT recipient or a stem cell or donor lymphocyte infusion donor (not recorded which). It is not recorded whose cells these are; they may come from a transplant donor. The chain couples TRBV10-3 to TRBJ1-5, with no confidently assigned D gene. The sequencing input was blood, either unsorted or a sorted T cell fraction (not recorded which). The nucleotides are TGTGCCATCAGTGAGGTCAGTCAGCCCCAGCATTTT. This sequence encodes CAISEVSQPQHF.